The clone carrying this TCR beta chain was seen repeatedly, ten times or more. Trimming took 9 bases from V and 6 from J; bases not matched to a gene: 8. Germline values: CDR1 SGHNT, CDR2 YYREEE (reference sequence). This CDR3 is built from 14 residues. TCRdb used MiXCR to reprocess the reads, holding one entry per CDR3 protein. The data hold 200,000 to 250,000 distinct CDR3 sequences, with roughly an eighth observed a single time. The sample comes from a study of T cell repertoires in cytomegalovirus infection. The sequence was collected from a human donor in good health (CMV status not recorded). Some clones in this sample may be carry-over from other donors' samples. The chain employs TRBV5-4 and TRBJ2-1; 11 positions match TRBD2. What was sequenced was PBMCs. CDR3: CATTPGLAVNEQFF. The CDR3 DNA follows: TGTGCCACGACGCCGGGACTAGCGGTCAATGAGCAGTTCTTC.